The 28 T cell receptor beta chains below come from one sample, sequenced in a study of CD8 T cells in Susac syndrome. RNA was extracted with the RNeasy kit, and a quantity of roughly 0.5 to 1 ug was reverse transcribed using random hexamers. A single record per CDR3 protein comes from TCRdb applying MiXCR to the immunoSEQ multiplex PCR reads. The data hold 150,000 to 200,000 distinct CDR3 sequences, with approximately 94% observed a single time. Sequenced sample: CD4+ T cells from PBMCs. These receptors all stem from a human donor with multiple sclerosis.

The chain employs TRBV5-1 and TRBJ2-4; no firm D call. V lost 0 bases and J 0 bases, leaving 4 bases between the germline ends. Germline CDR1 reads SGHRS; CDR2 reads YFSETQ. This CDR3 has 14 residues. This CDR3 reads CASSLEGAKNIQYF. In DNA, the CDR3 is TGCGCCAGCAGCTTGGAGGGAGCCAAAAACATTCAGTACTTC.

The chain is built from TRBV12-3 or TRBV12-4 and TRBJ2-7; 7 bases line up with TRBD2. V was clipped by 3 bases and J by 4 bases; unmatched bases: 6. The CDR3 contains 14 residues. CDR3: CASSFSASGYEQYF. Here the CDR3 DNA reads TGTGCCAGCAGTTTCTCGGCTAGCGGATACGAGCAGTACTTC.

V is TRBV12-3 or TRBV12-4 and J is TRBJ2-7; 7 positions match TRBD1. Unmatched junction bases numbered 9, after V lost 7 bases and J lost 3 bases. The CDR3 loop spans 14 amino acids. CDR3 DNA: TGTGCCAGCAAAGTTTCCGGGACAGTCTACGAGCAGTACTTC. As protein: CASKVSGTVYEQYF.

The chain carries TRBV4-3 and TRBJ1-2, with 7 bases aligning to TRBD1. J lost 4 bases, V lost 4 bases, and 9 bases had no gene match. Germline lookup yields CDR1 LGHNA and CDR2 YSLEER. CDR3 size: 15 residues. CDR3 coding DNA: TGCGCCAGCAGCCCTAAACAGGGGATGGCCTATGGCTACACCTTC. As protein: CASSPKQGMAYGYTF.

The chain recombines TRBV7-9 with TRBJ1-2; a weak D match, TRBD1 (6 bases). CDR3 length: 15 residues. V lost 5 bases to trimming and J lost 4 bases, with 17 bases between them. The germline V gene encodes CDR1 SEHNR and CDR2 FQNEAQ (reference sequence). The CDR3 DNA reads TGTGCCAGCAGCCAATCGGGGGCCGTCGTCTATGGCTACACCTTC. Its protein is CASSQSGAVVYGYTF.

The J gene is TRBJ2-4, the V gene TRBV2; no clear D gene. Trimming stripped 4 bases from V and 9 bases from J, with 7 bases between. Germline CDR1 and CDR2: SNHLY and FYNNEI. The CDR3 has 11 residues. As DNA, the CDR3 is TGTGCCAGCAGTGGATCTGGCATTCAGTACTTC. It translates to CASSGSGIQYF.

The chain combines TRBV30 with TRBJ2-2; TRBD2 is a possible D gene (5 bases). The CDR3 length is 13 residues. V was pared by 0 bases and J by 4 bases, with 6 bases between. CDR1 GTSNPN and CDR2 SVGIG come from the germline V gene (reference sequence). Written as DNA, the CDR3 is TGTGCCTGGAGTGTCGGACTCACCGGGGAGCTGTTTTTT. As protein: CAWSVGLTGELFF.

The V and J genes are TRBV20-1 and TRBJ1-2; TRBD1 might be the D (5 bases). Between the trimmed V and J ends, which lost 0 bases and 3 bases, there was a span of 8 bases. The CDR3 is 13 residues long. Germline CDR1 reads DFQATT; CDR2 reads SNEGSKA (reference sequence). The CDR3: CSARDKGYYGYTF. The CDR3 nucleotides read TGCAGTGCTAGAGATAAGGGGTACTATGGCTACACCTTC.

This chain uses TRBV20-1 with TRBJ2-3, with D uncertain. Germline V CDR1 and CDR2: DFQATT, SNEGSKA (reference sequence). This CDR3 comprises 16 residues. The V end lost 4 bases, the J end lost 1 base, and 18 bases lay between the germline ends. Written as DNA, the CDR3 is TGCAGTGCTAAGAGCGTGTTCCTCTCTGGCACAGATACGCAGTATTTT. Translation: CSAKSVFLSGTDTQYF.

The chain combines TRBV6-6 with TRBJ1-5; D might be TRBD1 (6 bases). The V end lost 7 bases, the J end lost 4 bases, and 14 bases lay between the germline ends. The CDR3 is 14 amino acids. The germline V gene has CDR1 MNHNY and CDR2 SVGAGI (reference sequence). CDR3 coding DNA: TGTGCCAGCACTCGTGGACAGCTAAATCAGCCCCAGCATTTT. Protein: CASTRGQLNQPQHF.

Points on this clonotype: At one boundary the junction diverges from the germline segment, which might be a read error. The chain recombines TRBV25-1 with TRBJ2-1, with TRBD1 identical over 9 bases. CDR3 length: 14 amino acids. CDR1 and CDR2 from the germline V gene are MGHDK and SYGVNS. In nucleotides, the CDR3 is TGTGCCAGCAGTGACGACAGGGGGACAAATGAACAGTTCTTC. Translating gives CASSDDRGTNEQFF.

The rearrangement uses TRBV24-1 and TRBJ2-2; unclear D gene. V was pared by 4 bases and J by 6 bases, with 14 bases between. Germline-derived CDR1 and CDR2 are KGHDR and SFDVKD. CDR3 length: 15 amino acids. CDR3 sequence: CATSDYPAPPGELFF. CDR3 bases: TGTGCCACCAGTGACTATCCAGCCCCACCCGGGGAGCTGTTTTTT.

The chain has TRBV29-1 and TRBJ2-5; TRBD2 matches at 11 bases. The germline V gene encodes CDR1 SQVTM and CDR2 ANQGSEA. The CDR3 contains 12 residues. V trimming: 7 bases; J trimming: 5 bases; junction bases outside the gene matches: 3. The CDR3 loop reads CSGTSGSETQYF. In DNA, the CDR3 is TGCAGCGGAACTAGCGGGAGTGAGACCCAGTACTTC.

V is TRBV11-2 and J is TRBJ2-4; 7 nucleotides line up with TRBD2. Germline CDR1 SGHAT, CDR2 FQNNGV. The CDR3 is 15 residues long. J gave up 0 bases and V 5 bases, and 4 bases lay outside the gene matches. In nucleotides, the CDR3 is TGTGCCAGCAGCCCGGGGGGACTAGCCAAAAACATTCAGTACTTC. This sequence encodes CASSPGGLAKNIQYF.

V usage is TRBV6-1 and J usage is TRBJ1-5; D is possibly TRBD1 (6 bases). The length of the CDR3 is 17 residues. The germline V gene has CDR1 MNHNS and CDR2 SASEGT. The V and J ends lost 6 bases and 3 bases respectively, with 21 bases between them. The CDR3 DNA follows: TGTGCCAGCAGCCCAAGGACGGGACACTTCCCCAATCAGCCCCAGCATTTT. It encodes CASSPRTGHFPNQPQHF.

The genes are TRBV24-1 and TRBJ1-2, with D maybe TRBD1 (5 bases). The germline V gene has CDR1 KGHDR and CDR2 SFDVKD. V dropped 6 bases and J dropped 7 bases, with 11 bases sitting between them. This CDR3 spans 12 amino acids. The CDR3: CATSWQGVGYTF. In DNA form, the CDR3 reads TGTGCCACCAGTTGGCAGGGAGTTGGCTACACCTTC.

This clonotype was recorded once. This chain joins TRBV3-1 and TRBJ2-7; no clear D. This CDR3 has 13 residues. The germline gives CDR1 LGHDT, CDR2 YNNKEL (reference sequence). V lost 0 bases and J 4 bases, leaving 7 bases between the germline ends. The CDR3 region is CASSQDTIYEQYF. In DNA form, the CDR3 reads TGTGCCAGCAGCCAAGATACAATATACGAGCAGTACTTC.

This chain links TRBV6-5 with TRBJ2-3, with TRBD1 as a possible D gene (6 bases). Trimming removed 5 bases at V and 6 bases at J, with 15 bases between. The CDR3 has 14 residues. CDR1 is MNHEY, CDR2 SVGAGI, per germline. The CDR3 nucleotides read TGTGCCAGCAGTCCTAGGACAGTTTACGATACGCAGTATTTT. This codes for CASSPRTVYDTQYF.

The rearrangement links TRBV6-6 to TRBJ2-2, with 10 bases aligning to TRBD2. Per the germline V gene, CDR1 is MNHNY and CDR2 is SVGAGI (reference sequence). The CDR3 is 14 amino acids. J gave up 1 base and V 8 bases, and 1 base lay outside the gene matches. As DNA, the CDR3 is TGTGCCAGCGTAGCGGGAGGGAACACCGGGGAGCTGTTTTTT. The encoded protein is CASVAGGNTGELFF.

This chain connects TRBV5-4 to TRBJ1-1; 7 bases align to TRBD1. CDR1 is SGHNT and CDR2 is YYREEE in the germline V gene (reference sequence). The CDR3 consists of 16 residues. J lost 0 bases, V lost 4 bases, and 9 bases had no gene match. The CDR3 nucleotides are TGTGCCAGCAGCCCGGGGACAGCCTCATTGAACACTGAAGCTTTCTTT. This sequence encodes CASSPGTASLNTEAFF. Complete variable domain (other parts from reference TRBV5-4 and TRBJ1-1): ETGVTQSPTHLIKTRGQQVTLRCSSQSGHNTVSWYQQALGQGPQFIFQYYREEENGRGNFPPRFSGLQFPNYSSELNVNALELDDSALYLCASSPGTASLNTEAFFGQGTRLTVV.

In this sample, this clonotype turned up once. The chain carries TRBV25-1 and TRBJ2-7; D is undetermined. The CDR3 covers 13 residues. The V end lost 5 bases, the J end lost 3 bases, and 11 bases lay between the germline ends. Per the germline V gene, CDR1 is MGHDK and CDR2 is SYGVNS. In DNA, the CDR3 is TGTGCCAGCAGTTCAAGAAAATACTACGAGCAGTACTTC. The encoded protein is CASSSRKYYEQYF.

The chain has TRBV5-1 and TRBJ2-7, with D perhaps TRBD1 (5 bases). The CDR3 contains 13 residues. Germline V gene sequence: CDR1 SGHRS, CDR2 YFSETQ. V was trimmed by 2 bases and J by 5 bases, leaving 11 bases between them. The CDR3 is CASSLTGLNEQYF. For the CDR3, the DNA is TGCGCCAGCAGCTTAACAGGCCTAAACGAGCAGTACTTC.

The rearrangement links TRBV6-5 to TRBJ1-1; D call uncertain. V shed 2 bases and J shed 1 base, with 5 bases lying between them. The CDR3 runs to 13 residues. Germline CDR1 and CDR2: MNHEY and SVGAGI. CDR3 in DNA: TGTGCCAGCAGTTACATCAAGAACACTGAAGCTTTCTTT. Residues: CASSYIKNTEAFF.

The chain uses TRBV6-1 and TRBJ1-2, with D perhaps TRBD1 (5 bases). CDR3 length: 15 amino acids. V was trimmed by 1 base and J by 0 bases, leaving 9 bases between them. The germline V gene encodes CDR1 MNHNS and CDR2 SASEGT. The CDR3 sequence: CASSEGGSTNYGYTF. CDR3 bases: TGTGCCAGCAGTGAAGGGGGCAGTACTAACTATGGCTACACCTTC.

The chain carries TRBV6-4 and TRBJ2-7, with 7 bases aligning to TRBD1. The CDR3 totals 15 residues. V dropped 4 bases and J dropped 1; count of bases not matched to a gene: 7. Germline CDR1 MRHNA, CDR2 SNTAGT. CDR3 DNA: TGTGCCAGCAGTGCTAAAGGACAGGCATCCTACGAGCAGTACTTC. As protein: CASSAKGQASYEQYF.

The chain recombines TRBV19 with TRBJ2-7; D is unclear. The CDR3 has 14 amino acids. V shed 5 bases and J shed 0 bases, with 11 bases lying between them. Germline V gene data show CDR1 as LNHDA and CDR2 as SQIVND (reference sequence). Here the CDR3 DNA reads TGTGCCAGTAGTTTATATGGCAGCTCCTACGAGCAGTACTTC. Amino acid sequence: CASSLYGSSYEQYF. Full variable domain (outside the CDR3, taken from reference TRBV19 and TRBJ2-7): DGGITQSPKYLFRKEGQNVTLSCEQNLNHDAMYWYRQDPGQGLRLIYYSQIVNDFQKGDIAEGYSVSREKKESFPLTVTSAQKNPTAFYLCASSLYGSSYEQYFGPGTRLTVT.

The V and J genes are TRBV6-4 and TRBJ1-2, with D perhaps TRBD1 (5 bases). This CDR3 spans 15 amino acids. V was trimmed by 7 bases and J by 4 bases, leaving 19 bases between them. Germline lookup yields CDR1 MRHNA and CDR2 SNTAGT. CDR3 amino acids: CASTPTVGTLYGYTF. The CDR3 nucleotides read TGTGCCAGCACCCCGACGGTGGGGACCCTCTATGGCTACACCTTC.

This clonotype was observed once. The CDR3 region is CASREGNNYGYTF. The CDR3 coding sequence is TGTGCCAGCAGAGAGGGAAATAACTATGGCTACACCTTC. J is TRBJ1-2 and V is TRBV28; no clear D. CDR3 length: 13 amino acids. Germline lookup yields CDR1 MDHEN and CDR2 SYDVKM. The V gene lost 6 bases and the J gene lost 1 base, with 9 bases spanning the gap.